One T cell receptor (beta chain) is described in this entry. This clonotype was seen more than once but under ten times. Its antigen remains undetermined. Base quality data are lacking; no much larger clone is found one base away. This sample was taken from a study of spatial heterogeneity in lung cancer (dated by TCRdb to the late 2010s). At the level of the whole study: Beta-chain transcripts were consistently detected in greater numbers than alpha-chain transcripts, which likely reflects a higher abundance of beta-chain transcripts. The study linked features of the TCR repertoire to counts of nonsynonymous mutations, which were determined by whole-exome sequencing of tumor tissue. At surgery, around 200 tumor regions, almost 65 matched nontumor lung samples and 50 to 60 PBMC samples were TCR-sequenced for both alpha and beta chains. In the raw uncorrected reads, each unique combination of TCR and UMI appeared on average more than ten times. In non-small cell lung cancer, the study made a quantitative comparison of TCR alpha and beta repertoires among multiple tumor regions, matched nontumor lung and blood.

Results and caveats for the whole study, not just this receptor: Additional single-cell paired TCR alpha and beta sequencing was considered necessary to confirm, at a functional level, the hypothesis that regional TCRs recognize regional mutations. Ubiquitous expanded tumor TCRs were detected in blood more often at tumor resection than at routine follow-up.

The CDR3 holds 13 amino acids from the cysteine to the phenylalanine. Just the 39-base CDR3 DNA is kept, in frame starting at base 1. Trimming at the junction amounts to 4 bases on V and 3 bases on J, and the germline ends lie 13 bases apart. Looking up the germline V gene (reference sequence) yields CDR1 DFQATT and CDR2 SNEGSKA. The receptor library was made with 5' RACE. Instrument on record: NextSeq 500. The TCR library protocol attached a unique molecular identifier to each TCR cDNA molecule to allow correction of PCR and sequencing errors. Per the source publication's procedure: Decombinator tools were used for TCR identification, UMI-based error correction and CDR3 extraction. Expanded TCRs were defined as those above a frequency of 2 per 1,000, corresponding to the top 1% of the tumor frequency distribution. Rényi diversity was computed with the R vegan package after subsampling each repertoire 100 times to 5,000 TCRs. CDR3 similarity networks were constructed using string-kernel similarity of amino acid triplets, with links drawn between CDR3s whose pairwise similarity was above 0.82. TCRdb ran its own pipeline on the public reads, namely fastp trimming at Q25 and MiXCR clone calling, and kept in-frame beta chains. Every distinct CDR3 protein forms one entry, paired with its most common genes and DNA. TCRdb's processing, not the authors', yielded these V and J calls. Counted in this sample were under 2,000 distinct CDR3 sequences; about 23% of them appeared once. Of the sample, roughly 59% is held by the ten largest clones.

The time point label here, explained by the study, means: sample taken at primary tumor resection. Without any cell sorting, TCR sequencing was performed on whole RNA extracted either from tumor and nontumor lung tissue or from cryopreserved PBMC samples. Donors were some 70 patients with early-stage, untreated non-small cell lung cancer from the lung TRACERx cohort. A patient was chosen for TCR sequencing only when enough RNA was available from at least two tumor regions. This sequence originates from a male donor with early-stage non-small cell lung cancer. Here the sequenced sample was PBMCs, taken at surgery. The chain links TRBV20-1 with TRBJ2-7; TRBD2 could be the D gene, as 6 bases match. The CDR3: CSAKRTGDYEQYF. The sequenced DNA is TGCAGTGCTAAACGGACGGGGGACTACGAGCAGTACTTC.